The 30 T cell receptor beta chains below come from one sample, sequenced in a study of blood T cell repertoires in COVID-19. Assay: immunoSEQ multiplex PCR; the TCRdb copy retains only in-frame clones and omits some. The data show fewer than 450,000 clones, with over 70% seen just once and around 6% held by the top ten. The sample taken for sequencing was peripheral blood. The receptors here all came from a woman aged 50 to 60 with COVID-19, enrolled during active disease.

The chain has TRBV5-4 and TRBJ1-1; a weak D match, TRBD1 (5 bases). The CDR3 totals 12 residues. Germline lookup yields CDR1 SGHNT and CDR2 YYREEE (reference sequence). The V end lost 1 base, the J end lost 7 bases, and 8 bases lay between the germline ends. The chain's CDR3 is CASSLTGFEAFF. The CDR3 bases are TGTGCCAGCAGCTTGACAGGTTTTGAAGCTTTCTTT.

This clone was observed a single time. The V call is TRBV2, the J call TRBJ2-2; 10 nucleotides line up with TRBD1. V shed 10 bases, J shed 7 bases, and the junction held 9 bases outside the gene matches. From germline, CDR1 is SNHLY and CDR2 FYNNEI. CDR3 length: 14 residues. CDR3 in amino acids: CANRDRGSSGELFF. DNA for the CDR3: TGTGCCAACCGGGACAGGGGATCCAGCGGGGAGCTGTTTTTT.

This clone was seen just once. The J gene is TRBJ2-3, the V gene TRBV4-1; TRBD2 aligns across 8 bases. Germline values: CDR1 MGHRA, CDR2 YSYEKL. The J segment lost 3 bases and the V segment lost 1 base, leaving 6 bases of the junction unmatched. The CDR3 is 16 amino acids. CDR3 in DNA: TGCGCCAGCAGCCAAGGTGGTAGCGGGAAAACAGATACGCAGTATTTT. This codes for CASSQGGSGKTDTQYF.

The J gene is TRBJ2-1, the V gene TRBV6-1; TRBD1 matches 12 bases. The V segment lost 4 bases and the J segment 7 bases; nucleotides outside the gene matches: 11. The CDR3 totals 17 residues. The germline CDR1 and CDR2 sequences are MNHNS and SASEGT. CDR3 protein: CASSVSPGQGARNEQFF. In DNA, the CDR3 is TGTGCCAGCAGTGTATCACCGGGACAGGGGGCGCGGAATGAGCAGTTCTTC.

This chain joins TRBV11-2 and TRBJ1-4; 7 nucleotides align to TRBD1. Germline V gene sequence: CDR1 SGHAT, CDR2 FQNNGV. The V and J ends lost 5 bases and 2 bases, in that order; junction bases with no gene match: 2. This CDR3 is 14 amino acids long. CDR3 coding DNA: TGTGCCAGCAGCACGACAGGGACTAATGAAAAACTGTTTTTT. Its protein is CASSTTGTNEKLFF. The full variable domain, rest sourced from reference TRBV11-2 and TRBJ1-4, is EAGVAQSPRYKIIEKRQSVAFWCNPISGHATLYWYQQILGQGPKLLIQFQNNGVVDDSQLPKDRFSAERLKGVDSTLKIQPAKLEDSAVYLCASSTTGTNEKLFFGSGTQLSVL.

The genes are TRBV5-8 and TRBJ2-1; TRBD1 agrees at 11 bases. Trimming cost V 0 bases and J 4 bases; bases outside gene matches: 3. The CDR3 consists of 16 residues. Germline V gives CDR1 SGHTS, CDR2 YDEGEE. The CDR3 coding sequence is TGTGCCAGCAGCTTGGGGACAGGGGGCAGTTACAATGAGCAGTTCTTC. Its protein product is CASSLGTGGSYNEQFF.

This clone occurred once. The rearrangement joins TRBV7-2 to TRBJ2-7; tentative D call: TRBD1 (5 bases). The CDR3 contains 13 residues. Germline values: CDR1 SGHTA, CDR2 FQGNSA. V was cut by 2 bases and J by 5 bases, with 10 bases left in between. CDR3 sequence reads: CASSLQGIHEQYF. The CDR3 nucleotides are TGTGCCAGCAGCTTACAGGGAATCCACGAGCAGTACTTC.

The chain recombines TRBV28 with TRBJ1-5, with a tentative D call TRBD1 (5 bases). V lost 5 bases to trimming and J lost 6 bases, with 17 bases between them. CDR3 size: 15 residues. Germline CDR1 MDHEN, CDR2 SYDVKM. CDR3 sequence (DNA): TGTGCCAGCAGTCCCCTGGGCAAGGGGATTCAGCCCCAGCATTTT. Amino acid sequence: CASSPLGKGIQPQHF. The full variable domain, with the rest looked up from reference TRBV28 and TRBJ1-5, is DVKVTQSSRYLVKRTGEKVFLECVQDMDHENMFWYRQDPGLGLRLIYFSYDVKMKEKGDIPEGYSVSREKKERFSLILESASTNQTSMYLCASSPLGKGIQPQHFGDGTRLSIL.

This clone occurred a few times. CDR3 nucleotide sequence: TGTGCCAGCAGCCTACAGGGGGCTATAGATACGCAGTATTTT. Its translation is CASSLQGAIDTQYF. The chain joins TRBV13 to TRBJ2-3; the match to TRBD1 covers 9 bases. V shed 5 bases and J 5 bases; nucleotides not matched to a gene: 5. The CDR3 length is 14 residues. From germline, CDR1 is PRHDT and CDR2 FYEKMQ (reference sequence).

J is TRBJ2-2 and V is TRBV9; TRBD2 matches 7 bases. The CDR3 sequence is 15 residues long. V lost 4 bases, J lost 4 bases, and 7 bases stayed unmatched. Germline V gives CDR1 SGDLS, CDR2 YYNGEE. The chain's CDR3 is CASSLRELTTGELFF. CDR3 bases: TGTGCCAGCAGCTTGCGGGAGTTGACCACCGGGGAGCTGTTTTTT.

The rearrangement links TRBV5-1 to TRBJ2-7, with 8 bases lining up with TRBD1. The ends lost 1 base at V and 2 bases at J; junction bases unmatched: 5. The CDR3 is 15 amino acids. Germline V lookup: CDR1 SGHRS, CDR2 YFSETQ. CDR3 amino acids: CASSLNGQGAYEQYF. CDR3 nucleotides: TGCGCCAGCAGCTTGAATGGACAGGGCGCCTACGAGCAGTACTTC.

This clone was detected once. The rearrangement joins TRBV19 to TRBJ2-3, with 12 nucleotides matching TRBD2. V gave up 7 bases and J gave up 3 bases; unmatched junction bases: 14. CDR1 is LNHDA and CDR2 is SQIVND in the germline V gene (reference sequence). The CDR3 covers 18 residues. The CDR3 spells CASTQQGLAGGPTDTQYF. CDR3 coding DNA: TGTGCCAGTACCCAACAGGGGCTAGCGGGAGGGCCGACAGATACGCAGTATTTT.

The rearrangement joins TRBV19 to TRBJ2-1; 8 positions match TRBD1. V dropped 3 bases and J dropped 4; count of bases not matched to a gene: 5. Germline loops: CDR1 LNHDA, CDR2 SQIVND (reference sequence). This CDR3 has 15 amino acids. The CDR3: CASSIGTGDYNEQFF. The CDR3 DNA follows: TGTGCCAGTAGTATCGGGACAGGCGATTACAATGAGCAGTTCTTC.

CDR3 protein: CASSLDGRDTEAFF. The CDR3 nucleotides are TGCGCCAGCAGCTTAGATGGTCGGGACACTGAAGCTTTCTTT. J is TRBJ1-1 and V is TRBV5-1; D unclear. The CDR3 length is 14 residues. CDR1 is SGHRS, CDR2 YFSETQ, per germline. The ends were cut back, 2 bases at V and 3 bases at J, with 11 bases in the middle.

The chain is built from TRBV18 and TRBJ1-6; no definite D call. With 3 bases removed from V and 7 bases from J, the gap between germline ends came to 13 bases. This CDR3 has 15 amino acids. From germline, CDR1 is KGHSH and CDR2 LQKENI. CDR3 bases: TGTGCCAGCTCACCTGGGCGCCAGCAAAATTCACCCCTCCACTTT. Protein product: CASSPGRQQNSPLHF. Together with reference TRBV18 and TRBJ1-6, the CDR3 gives the full variable domain: NAGVMQNPRHLVRRRGQEARLRCSPMKGHSHVYWYRQLPEEGLKFMVYLQKENIIDESGMPKERFSAEFPKEGPSILRIQQVVRGDSAAYFCASSPGRQQNSPLHFGNGTRLTVT.

The chain employs TRBV29-1 and TRBJ2-1, with 7 bases fitting TRBD1. V gave up 3 bases and J gave up 0 bases; unmatched junction bases: 8. Germline lookup yields CDR1 SQVTM and CDR2 ANQGSEA. The CDR3 length is 16 residues. CDR3 residues: CSVESSQGSSYNEQFF. DNA of the CDR3: TGCAGCGTTGAGTCGTCACAGGGGAGCTCCTACAATGAGCAGTTCTTC.

This chain links TRBV4-3 with TRBJ1-1, with 7 bases that match TRBD1. Germline V gene sequence: CDR1 LGHNA, CDR2 YSLEER. The CDR3 loop spans 18 amino acids. The V segment lost 0 bases and the J segment 0 bases; nucleotides outside the gene matches: 10. The CDR3 region is CASSQDLVGQFVNTEAFF. The CDR3, as DNA: TGCGCCAGCAGCCAAGATCTCGTGGGACAGTTTGTGAACACTGAAGCTTTCTTT.

The chain couples TRBV30 to TRBJ2-7, with 8 bases fitting TRBD1. Trimming at V came to 3 bases and at J to 3 bases, leaving 7 bases not matched to a gene. This CDR3 spans 14 amino acids. The germline V gene encodes CDR1 GTSNPN and CDR2 SVGIG (reference sequence). The CDR3 DNA reads TGTGCCTGGAGCCAGGGGACAGGATTCTACGAGCAGTACTTC. Protein: CAWSQGTGFYEQYF.

J is TRBJ2-3 and V is TRBV9, with 9 positions matching TRBD2. The CDR3 totals 19 residues. The ends lost 0 bases at V and 2 bases at J; junction bases unmatched: 13. CDR1 SGDLS and CDR2 YYNGEE come from the germline V gene. The CDR3 reads CASSVGGTSGFGFTDTQYF. In DNA form, the CDR3 reads TGTGCCAGCAGCGTAGGAGGCACTAGCGGGTTTGGGTTCACAGATACGCAGTATTTT.

The J gene is TRBJ2-5, the V gene TRBV5-1, with 9 bases lining up with TRBD1. From germline, CDR1 is SGHRS and CDR2 YFSETQ. Trimming removed 0 bases from V and 5 bases from J; junction bases left unmatched: 14. The CDR3 is 18 amino acids. CDR3 loop: CASSLGDRGATFFETQYF. For the CDR3, the DNA is TGCGCCAGCAGCTTGGGAGACAGGGGGGCAACCTTCTTTGAGACCCAGTACTTC. The full variable domain, completed using reference TRBV5-1 and TRBJ2-5, is KAGVTQTPRYLIKTRGQQVTLSCSPISGHRSVSWYQQTPGQGLQFLFEYFSETQRNKGNFPGRFSGRQFSNSRSEMNVSTLELGDSALYLCASSLGDRGATFFETQYFGPGTRLLVL.

This clone was observed a few times. The genes are TRBV5-1 and TRBJ2-7; 14 bases map to TRBD2. With V trimmed by 4 bases and J by 2 bases, 2 bases remained unmatched. The CDR3 spans 15 residues. CDR1 SGHRS and CDR2 YFSETQ come from the germline V gene. This CDR3 reads CASSVGLAGAYEQYF. The CDR3 DNA reads as TGCGCCAGCAGCGTGGGACTAGCGGGAGCCTACGAGCAGTACTTC.

This clone was detected only a few times. The V gene is TRBV11-3, the J gene TRBJ1-2; 7 bases agree with TRBD1. The J segment lost 4 bases and the V segment lost 4 bases, leaving 3 bases of the junction unmatched. Germline values: CDR1 SGHNT, CDR2 YENEEA. The CDR3 extends over 13 amino acids. The CDR3 loop is CASSSQGSYGYTF. The CDR3 DNA sequence: TGTGCCAGCAGCTCACAGGGGAGCTATGGCTACACCTTC.

The chain combines TRBV27 with TRBJ2-1, with 7 bases matching TRBD1. The V and J ends lost 6 bases and 5 bases, in that order; junction bases with no gene match: 7. The germline CDR1 and CDR2 sequences are MNHEY and SMNVEV (reference sequence). This CDR3 is built from 14 residues. The CDR3 spells CASSLRQGNNEQFF. Written as DNA, the CDR3 is TGTGCCAGCAGCCTCAGACAGGGAAACAATGAGCAGTTCTTC.

The V gene is TRBV5-5, the J gene TRBJ1-3; D is perhaps TRBD1 (5 bases). CDR1 SGHKS and CDR2 YYEKEE come from the germline V gene (reference sequence). V was clipped by 0 bases and J by 2 bases, with 12 bases between them. The CDR3 is made up of 16 amino acids. The CDR3 DNA is TGTGCCAGCAGCTTGGGTCAGTCGACAGCTGGAAACACCATATATTTT. Residues: CASSLGQSTAGNTIYF.

The rearrangement uses TRBV6-5 and TRBJ2-3, with TRBD1 identical over 8 bases. The CDR3 consists of 15 residues. From germline, CDR1 is MNHEY and CDR2 SVGAGI. Germline trimming cut 6 bases from V and 0 bases from J; bases unmatched to any gene: 5. The CDR3 protein is CASSLQGASTDTQYF. CDR3 coding DNA: TGTGCCAGCAGCCTCCAGGGGGCGAGCACAGATACGCAGTATTTT.

The chain combines TRBV5-1 with TRBJ2-1, with TRBD1 matching 9 bases. After removal of 7 bases from V and 4 bases from J, the junction contained 9 bases not matched to a gene. The germline CDR1 and CDR2 sequences are SGHRS and YFSETQ. This CDR3 contains 15 residues. The CDR3 sequence is CASGTGGLGYNEQFF. CDR3 nucleotides: TGCGCCAGCGGAACAGGGGGCCTGGGGTACAATGAGCAGTTCTTC.

The rearrangement uses TRBV4-2 and TRBJ2-5, with a tentative D call TRBD1 (6 bases). The length of the CDR3 is 18 residues. CDR1 is LGHNA and CDR2 is YNFKEQ in the germline V gene. V was pared by 0 bases and J by 7 bases, with 24 bases between. The CDR3 sequence: CASSQEWSTGPYTGTQYF. The CDR3 DNA sequence: TGTGCCAGCAGCCAAGAATGGTCGACAGGACCCTACACGGGGACCCAGTACTTC.

The chain employs TRBV3-1 (or the pseudogene TRBV3-2) and TRBJ2-3, with 8 bases fitting TRBD1. Per germline, CDR1 LGHDT and CDR2 YNNKEL (reference sequence). Trimming removed 1 base from V and 5 bases from J; junction bases left unmatched: 2. The CDR3 spans 14 residues. The CDR3 region has the DNA TGTGCCAGCAGCCAAGGGACAGGGAGAGATACGCAGTATTTT. It specifies CASSQGTGRDTQYF.

This clone was detected a few times. The V gene is TRBV19, the J gene TRBJ1-1, with unresolved D. The germline V gene has CDR1 LNHDA and CDR2 SQIVND (reference sequence). The germline V and J ends were trimmed by 3 bases and 0 bases, with 14 bases remaining between them. This CDR3 spans 16 amino acids. The CDR3 DNA reads as TGTGCCAGTAGTATTGTTTTTGATAACATGAACACTGAAGCTTTCTTT. Translation: CASSIVFDNMNTEAFF.

This sequence joins TRBV11-2 and TRBJ2-7, with 8 bases lining up with TRBD1. The length of the CDR3 is 13 residues. The germline CDR1 and CDR2 sequences are SGHAT and FQNNGV. V lost 4 bases, J lost 7 bases, and 6 bases stayed unmatched. The CDR3: CASSSDRVREQYF. The CDR3 DNA reads as TGTGCCAGCAGCTCGGACAGGGTGAGGGAGCAGTACTTC.